What follows is one T cell receptor (beta chain) and its context. Its antigen is as yet unknown. The entry originates in a study of a mutant IDH1 vaccine in newly diagnosed glioma. Study findings and constraints: Whatever changes occurred in top peripheral T cell clonotypes seemed unrelated to pseudoprogression. There were vaccine-induced immune responses in under 95% of the patients.

Time point: baseline, week 1 (first vaccination visit). Noted treatment: pre-vaccination baseline after standard-of-care therapy. This CDR3 comprises 18 residues. Germline assignment: CDR1 SGHNT and CDR2 YYREEE (reference sequence). Losses at the gene ends were 1 base for V and 0 bases for J; bases not matched to a gene: 7. Profiling relied on immunoSEQ multiplex PCR, and the TCRdb table lists in-frame clones only, not all of them. The table records 65,000 to 70,000 clones, around 88% of them present only once. The chain couples TRBV5-4 to TRBJ2-7, with 13 positions matching TRBD2. The receptor comes from a woman aged 18-30 years with glioma. Some clones in this sample may be carry-over from other donors' samples. The sequencing used peripheral blood mononuclear cells (PBMCs), collected from a glioma patient treated with radiotherapy, temozolomide or both. The CDR3 sequence is CASSLRGLAGILSYEQYF. DNA of the CDR3: TGTGCCAGCAGCTTGAGGGGACTAGCGGGGATCCTCTCCTACGAGCAGTACTTC.